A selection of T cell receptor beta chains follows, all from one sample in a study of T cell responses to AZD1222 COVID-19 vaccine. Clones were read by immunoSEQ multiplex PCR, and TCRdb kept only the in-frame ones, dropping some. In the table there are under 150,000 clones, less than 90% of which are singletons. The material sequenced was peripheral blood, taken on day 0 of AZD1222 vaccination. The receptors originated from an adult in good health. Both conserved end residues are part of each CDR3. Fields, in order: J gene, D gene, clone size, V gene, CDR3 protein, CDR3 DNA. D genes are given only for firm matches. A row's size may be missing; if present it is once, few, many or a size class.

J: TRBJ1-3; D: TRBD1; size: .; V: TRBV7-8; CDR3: CASSQGGSARSGNTIYF; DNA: TGTGCCAGCAGCCAGGGGGGCAGCGCTCGCTCTGGAAACACCATATATTTT
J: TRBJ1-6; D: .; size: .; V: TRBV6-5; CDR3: CASMSSDSPLHF; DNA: TGTGCCAGCATGTCCTCCGATTCACCCCTCCACTTT
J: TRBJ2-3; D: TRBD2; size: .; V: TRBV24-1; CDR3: CATSDLAGGSTDTQYF; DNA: TGTGCCACCAGTGATTTAGCGGGGGGGAGCACAGATACGCAGTATTTT
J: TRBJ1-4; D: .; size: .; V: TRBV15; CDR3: CATSVGQEATNEKLFF; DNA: TGTGCCACCAGCGTCGGACAAGAAGCAACTAATGAAAAACTGTTTTTT
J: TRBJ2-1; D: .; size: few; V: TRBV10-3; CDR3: CAISDPKANEQFF; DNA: TGTGCCATCAGTGACCCTAAAGCCAATGAGCAGTTCTTC
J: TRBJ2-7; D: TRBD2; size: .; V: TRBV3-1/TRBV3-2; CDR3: CASSQSGTSLSYEQYF; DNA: TGTGCCAGCAGCCAGTCCGGGACTAGCCTCTCCTACGAGCAGTACTTC
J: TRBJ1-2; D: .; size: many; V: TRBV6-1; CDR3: CASSELGRYTF; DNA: TGTGCCAGCAGTGAGTTAGGGCGCTACACCTTC
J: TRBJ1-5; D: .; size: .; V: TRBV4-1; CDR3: CASSQWISTMNQPQHF; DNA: TGCGCCAGCAGCCAATGGATTAGTACAATGAATCAGCCCCAGCATTTT
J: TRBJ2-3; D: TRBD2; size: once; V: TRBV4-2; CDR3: CASSQVTSGSIDTQYF; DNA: TGTGCCAGCAGCCAAGTGACTAGCGGATCTATCGATACGCAGTATTTT
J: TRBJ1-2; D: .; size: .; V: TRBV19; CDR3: CASRVLGTKGYTF; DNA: TGTGCCAGTAGGGTTCTGGGGACGAAAGGCTACACCTTC
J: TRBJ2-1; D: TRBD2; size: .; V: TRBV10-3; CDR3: CAISEPLTSGSTYNEQFF; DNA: TGTGCCATCAGTGAGCCCTTGACTAGCGGGAGTACCTACAATGAGCAGTTCTTC
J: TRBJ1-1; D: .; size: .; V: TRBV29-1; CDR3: CSVTDLMNTEAFF; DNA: TGCAGCGTTACGGACCTCATGAACACTGAAGCTTTCTTT
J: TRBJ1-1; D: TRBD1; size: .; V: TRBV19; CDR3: CASRDRGDTEAFF; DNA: TGTGCCAGTAGGGACAGGGGGGACACTGAAGCTTTCTTT
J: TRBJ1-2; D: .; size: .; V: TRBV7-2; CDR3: CASSIRQAAGGYGYTF; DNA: TGTGCCAGCAGCATCCGACAGGCCGCGGGGGGCTATGGCTACACCTTC
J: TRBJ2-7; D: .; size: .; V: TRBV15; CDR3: CATSRDLQEPLGEQYF; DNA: TGTGCCACCAGCAGAGACCTGCAGGAGCCGTTGGGGGAGCAGTACTTC
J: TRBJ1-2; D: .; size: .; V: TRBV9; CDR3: CASSVSSNYGYTF; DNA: TGTGCCAGCAGCGTGTCTAGTAACTATGGCTACACCTTC
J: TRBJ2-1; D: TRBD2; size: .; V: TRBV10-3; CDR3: CAISAGLAGAHLDNEQFF; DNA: TGTGCCATCAGTGCGGGACTAGCGGGAGCCCACTTGGACAATGAGCAGTTCTTC
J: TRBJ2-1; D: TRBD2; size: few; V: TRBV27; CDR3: CASSLERGLFNEQFF; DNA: TGTGCCAGCAGTTTGGAGCGGGGCCTTTTTAATGAGCAGTTCTTC
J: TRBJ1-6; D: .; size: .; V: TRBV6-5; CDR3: CASSYGTTNSPLHF; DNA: TGTGCCAGCAGTTATGGGACAACTAATTCACCCCTCCACTTT
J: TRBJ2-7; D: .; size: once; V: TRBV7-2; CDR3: CASSLAGGSSHEQYF; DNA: TGTGCCAGCAGCTTAGCGGGCGGAAGTTCCCACGAGCAGTACTTC
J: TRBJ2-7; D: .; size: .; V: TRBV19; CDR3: CASSPGRFYEQYF; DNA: TGTGCCAGTAGTCCAGGTCGATTCTACGAGCAGTACTTC
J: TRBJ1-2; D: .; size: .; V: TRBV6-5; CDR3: CASRTKAPYYGYTF; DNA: TGTGCCAGCAGAACCAAGGCCCCTTACTATGGCTACACCTTC
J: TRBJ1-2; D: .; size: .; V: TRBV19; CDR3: CASGRDALYGYTF; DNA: TGTGCCAGTGGTAGAGACGCGCTCTATGGCTACACCTTC
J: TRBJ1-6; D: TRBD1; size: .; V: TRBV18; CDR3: CASSPGTGSGSPLHF; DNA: TGTGCCAGCTCACCAGGGACAGGGTCAGGCTCACCCCTCCACTTT
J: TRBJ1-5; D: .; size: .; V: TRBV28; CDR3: CANGNQPQHF; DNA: TGTGCCAACGGCAATCAGCCCCAGCATTTT
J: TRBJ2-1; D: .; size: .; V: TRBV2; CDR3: CASFLPGTTYNEQFF; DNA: TGTGCCAGCTTTCTACCCGGGACAACCTACAATGAGCAGTTCTTC
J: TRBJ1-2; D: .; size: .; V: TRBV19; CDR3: CASQREGGYTF; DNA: TGTGCCAGCCAAAGGGAGGGTGGCTACACCTTC
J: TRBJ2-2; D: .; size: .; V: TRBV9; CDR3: CASSVGPARTGELFF; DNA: TGTGCCAGCAGCGTAGGGCCCGCGCGCACCGGGGAGCTGTTTTTT
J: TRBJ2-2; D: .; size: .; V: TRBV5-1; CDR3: CASREEGQLELFF; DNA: TGCGCCAGCAGGGAGGAGGGACAGTTAGAGCTGTTTTTT
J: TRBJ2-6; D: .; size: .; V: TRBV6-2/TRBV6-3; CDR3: CASSSRGGSNSGANVLTF; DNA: TGTGCCAGCAGTTCTCGAGGTGGTTCAAACTCTGGGGCCAACGTCCTGACTTTC
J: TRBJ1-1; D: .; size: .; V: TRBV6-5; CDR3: CASRLIQGTEAFF; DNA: TGTGCCAGCAGACTAATACAAGGCACTGAAGCTTTCTTT